A single sample is the source of the 5 T cell receptor beta chains below, sequenced in a study of T cell repertoires in cytomegalovirus infection. TCRdb processed the reads anew with MiXCR; each CDR3 protein has one entry. The sample yields 110,000 to 150,000 distinct CDR3 sequences, over 25% seen once. The antigens of these receptors remain unknown. The source material was CD8+ T cells from cultured PBMCs, sampled from culture after CMV antigen stimulation. The receptor source for this set is a human donor in good health (CMV status not recorded). Some clones in this sample may be carry-over from other donors' samples.

The chain recombines TRBV7-6 with TRBJ1-1; D ambiguous. This CDR3 comprises 13 residues. Germline CDR1 SGHVS, CDR2 FNYEAQ. V was cut by 4 bases and J by 4 bases, with 10 bases left in between. The CDR3 DNA reads as TGTGCCAGCAGCTGGCGCGCTGGCACTGAAGCTTTCTTT. Its protein product is CASSWRAGTEAFF. The full variable domain, completed using reference TRBV7-6 and TRBJ1-1, is GAGVSQSPRYKVTKRGQDVALRCDPISGHVSLYWYRQALGQGPEFLTYFNYEAQQDKSGLPNDRFSAERPEGSISTLTIQRTEQRDSAMYRCASSWRAGTEAFFGQGTRLTVV.

This clonotype appeared once. V usage is TRBV12-3 or TRBV12-4 and J usage is TRBJ1-6; 7 nucleotides line up with TRBD1. The CDR3 loop spans 15 amino acids. Losses at the gene ends were 5 bases for V and 8 bases for J; bases not matched to a gene: 9. DNA for the CDR3: TGTGCCAGCAGTCCCGGGGCAGGGGGTGATTCACCCCTCCACTTT. Amino acids: CASSPGAGGDSPLHF.

V usage is TRBV4-1 and J usage is TRBJ2-1; 8 bases are a match to TRBD2. With 3 bases clipped from V and 6 bases from J, the junction kept 4 bases outside the gene matches. CDR1 is MGHRA and CDR2 is YSYEKL in the germline V gene. There are 14 residues in the CDR3. For the CDR3, the DNA is TGCGCCAGCAGCCATGGCGGGGGGCCCAATGAGCAGTTCTTC. This gives the protein CASSHGGGPNEQFF.

The chain joins TRBV19 to TRBJ1-5; D is unresolved. This CDR3 comprises 15 residues. The germline CDR1 and CDR2 sequences are LNHDA and SQIVND (reference sequence). The ends were cut back, 6 bases at V and 4 bases at J, with 16 bases in the middle. The CDR3 DNA reads as TGTGCCAGTAGACAAGCGGAGGGAGGTAATCAGCCCCAGCATTTT. Its protein product is CASRQAEGGNQPQHF.

There are a few counts of this clonotype. The chain is built from TRBV5-4 and TRBJ2-4; D possibly corresponds to TRBD2 (6 bases). The CDR3 is 14 residues long. Germline V gene lookup returns CDR1 SGHNT and CDR2 YYREEE (reference sequence). V was pared by 4 bases and J by 5 bases, with 13 bases between. CDR3 sequence: CASSGWDSENIQYF. The CDR3 DNA reads as TGTGCCAGCAGCGGATGGGACTCTGAAAACATTCAGTACTTC.